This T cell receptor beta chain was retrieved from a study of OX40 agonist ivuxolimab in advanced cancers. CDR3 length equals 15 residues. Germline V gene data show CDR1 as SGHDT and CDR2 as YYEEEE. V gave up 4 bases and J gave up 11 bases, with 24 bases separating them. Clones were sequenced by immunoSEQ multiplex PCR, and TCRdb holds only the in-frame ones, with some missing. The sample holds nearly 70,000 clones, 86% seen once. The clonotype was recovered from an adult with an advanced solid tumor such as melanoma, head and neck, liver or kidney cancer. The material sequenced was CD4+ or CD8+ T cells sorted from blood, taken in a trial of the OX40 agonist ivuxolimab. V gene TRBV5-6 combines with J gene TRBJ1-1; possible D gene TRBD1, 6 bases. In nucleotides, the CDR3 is TGTGCCAGCAGCATGGGTGGGGACACGCACGGCGGTGCTTTCTTT. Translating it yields CASSMGGDTHGGAFF.